The rows below give T cell receptor beta chains drawn from one sample of a study of graft-versus-host responses after intestinal transplantation. Their antigens are not known. Clones were sequenced by immunoSEQ multiplex PCR, and TCRdb holds only the in-frame ones, with some missing. This table holds under 100,000 clones, roughly four fifths found once. Sample: unstimulated CD4+ T cells sorted from spleen or lymph node cells, taken before intestinal transplant. The receptor set was obtained from a human donor who received an intestinal transplant. Both conserved end residues are part of each CDR3. A D gene is named only where the DNA matches it firmly. Expanded clones are given a class, and other clones once, few, many or no size at all.

V gene,clone size,J gene,D gene,CDR3 protein,CDR3 DNA
TRBV5-4,once,TRBJ2-7,TRBD1,CASSLAGQGPYEQYF,TGTGCCAGCAGCTTGGCGGGACAGGGACCCTACGAGCAGTACTTC
TRBV6-5,few,TRBJ1-1,TRBD1,CASYPDRVTEAFF,TGTGCCAGCTACCCCGACAGGGTCACTGAAGCTTTCTTT
TRBV6-5,NA,TRBJ2-1,NA,CASRQGGAINEQFF,TGTGCCAGCAGACAGGGGGGGGCCATCAATGAGCAGTTCTTC
TRBV30,NA,TRBJ2-5,NA,CAWSVQGWETQYF,TGTGCCTGGAGTGTACAGGGCTGGGAGACCCAGTACTTC
TRBV5-6,few,TRBJ1-2,TRBD1,CASSFGQGFGYTF,TGTGCCAGCAGCTTTGGACAGGGATTTGGCTACACCTTC
TRBV4-1,NA,TRBJ1-1,NA,CASSQGAVGGELAFF,TGCGCCAGCAGCCAAGGCGCGGTTGGAGGGGAATTAGCTTTCTTT
TRBV27,NA,TRBJ1-1,TRBD1,CASSLRIQGMNTEAFF,TGTGCCAGCAGTTTACGCATACAGGGGATGAACACTGAAGCTTTCTTT
TRBV7-8,NA,TRBJ2-2,TRBD1,CASSLVYRGSTGELFF,TGTGCCAGCAGCTTAGTTTACAGGGGGAGCACCGGGGAGCTGTTTTTT
TRBV5-1,NA,TRBJ1-2,NA,CASSLVTEGYGYTF,TGCGCCAGCAGCTTGGTTACGGAGGGCTATGGCTACACCTTC
TRBV27,NA,TRBJ1-2,TRBD1,CASSTSGGSGGYTF,TGTGCCAGCAGTACCTCAGGGGGGTCCGGGGGCTACACCTTC
TRBV18,NA,TRBJ2-7,TRBD1,CASSPRPGQGYEQYF,TGTGCCAGCTCACCGCGGCCGGGACAGGGTTACGAGCAGTACTTC
TRBV6-5,NA,TRBJ2-7,TRBD2,CASTGLAGVSYEQYF,TGTGCCAGCACGGGACTAGCGGGGGTTTCCTACGAGCAGTACTTC
TRBV19,NA,TRBJ2-5,NA,CASSPGQGLKETQYF,TGTGCCAGTAGTCCAGGACAGGGACTAAAAGAGACCCAGTACTTC
TRBV18,NA,TRBJ2-7,NA,CASSPAGSYRDEQYF,TGTGCCAGCTCACCGGCGGGATCCTACCGGGACGAGCAGTACTTC
TRBV5-4,NA,TRBJ1-1,TRBD1,CASSRGQGLGNTEAFF,TGTGCCAGCAGCCGCGGACAGGGTTTAGGGAACACTGAAGCTTTCTTT
TRBV20-1,NA,TRBJ2-7,TRBD1,CSAHRGREQYF,TGCAGTGCCCACAGGGGGCGGGAGCAGTACTTC
TRBV5-4,NA,TRBJ2-2,TRBD1,CASSLVGRGHTGELFF,TGTGCCAGCAGCTTGGTGGGCAGGGGGCACACCGGGGAGCTGTTTTTT
TRBV2,NA,TRBJ1-6,NA,CASGEERVGSPLHF,TGTGCCAGCGGAGAGGAACGGGTCGGCTCACCCCTCCACTTT
TRBV10-3,NA,TRBJ2-1,NA,CAISRGDISYNEQFF,TGTGCCATCTCCAGGGGAGATATCTCCTACAATGAGCAGTTCTTC
TRBV30,once,TRBJ2-3,NA,CAWSRGYGTDTQYF,TGTGCCTGGAGCCGAGGGTATGGCACAGATACGCAGTATTTT
TRBV2,NA,TRBJ1-3,NA,CASSRAASGSGNTIYF,TGTGCCAGCAGTCGGGCGGCGAGCGGCTCTGGAAACACCATATATTTT
TRBV7-2,NA,TRBJ2-1,TRBD2,CASSLVSTLAGYNEQFF,TGTGCCAGCAGCTTAGTGTCTACACTAGCGGGTTACAATGAGCAGTTCTTC
TRBV10-3,NA,TRBJ2-7,TRBD2,CAISEPASGPYEQYF,TGTGCCATCAGTGAACCGGCTAGCGGGCCCTACGAGCAGTACTTC
TRBV2,NA,TRBJ1-1,TRBD1,CARLVGTGTGGLGAFF,TGTGCCAGGCTAGTTGGTACCGGGACAGGGGGCTTAGGAGCTTTCTTT
TRBV7-8,NA,TRBJ2-3,NA,CASSPLRITRTDTQYF,TGTGCCAGCAGCCCGTTGAGGATAACTCGCACAGATACGCAGTATTTT
TRBV2,NA,TRBJ2-5,NA,CASSQGLGQETQYF,TGTGCCAGCAGTCAGGGACTTGGGCAAGAGACCCAGTACTTC
TRBV30,NA,TRBJ1-2,TRBD1,CAWSRGQSYGYTF,TGTGCCTGGAGTAGGGGACAGTCCTATGGCTACACCTTC
TRBV5-4,once,TRBJ2-7,NA,CASSLGRAYEQYF,TGTGCCAGCAGCTTGGGCAGGGCATACGAGCAGTACTTC
TRBV5-6,NA,TRBJ2-3,NA,CASSLAFMWDTPGADTQYF,TGTGCCAGCAGCTTGGCCTTTATGTGGGACACCCCCGGCGCGGATACGCAGTATTTT
TRBV7-8,few,TRBJ1-2,NA,CASSPGGSEGYTF,TGTGCCAGCAGCCCTGGGGGCAGTGAAGGCTACACCTTC
TRBV6-5,NA,TRBJ2-7,NA,CASSQTYEQYF,TGTGCCAGCAGCCAAACATACGAGCAGTACTTC
TRBV7-6,NA,TRBJ2-2,TRBD2,CASSLLSVAGGNTGELFF,TGTGCCAGCAGCTTACTTTCCGTAGCGGGGGGGAACACCGGGGAGCTGTTTTTT
TRBV28,NA,TRBJ1-2,TRBD1,CASRFTGTGYGYTF,TGTGCCAGCCGATTCACCGGGACAGGTTATGGCTACACCTTC
TRBV14,NA,TRBJ2-7,TRBD2,CASSHTFSGRPYEQYF,TGTGCCAGCAGCCACACCTTCAGCGGGAGACCCTACGAGCAGTACTTC
TRBV4-2,NA,TRBJ1-4,NA,CASSQALAGTNEKLFF,TGTGCCAGCAGCCAAGCCCTTGCGGGAACTAATGAAAAACTGTTTTTT
TRBV14,once,TRBJ2-1,TRBD2,CASRISGSSEQFF,TGTGCCAGCAGGATTAGCGGGAGTTCTGAGCAGTTCTTC
TRBV19,NA,TRBJ2-7,NA,CASSIDIAGPYEQYF,TGTGCCAGTAGTATAGATATAGCAGGGCCATACGAGCAGTACTTC
TRBV7-2,NA,TRBJ2-7,TRBD2,CASSLVTGGVYEQYF,TGTGCCAGCAGCTTAGTTACGGGAGGTGTGTACGAGCAGTACTTC
TRBV19,NA,TRBJ1-1,NA,CASTPREGTEAFF,TGTGCCAGTACCCCCAGGGAAGGCACTGAAGCTTTCTTT
TRBV11-3,NA,TRBJ2-1,TRBD2,CASSLGLAGATQFF,TGTGCCAGCAGCTTAGGCTTAGCGGGAGCTACCCAGTTCTTC
TRBV7-9,NA,TRBJ2-2,TRBD1,CASSFRRQGPGELFF,TGTGCCAGCAGCTTCCGTCGACAGGGCCCCGGGGAGCTGTTTTTT